This entry concerns a single T cell receptor (beta chain). This CDR3 has 17 amino acids. V was clipped by 5 bases and J by 0 bases, with 15 bases between them. Germline lookup yields CDR1 SGHNT and CDR2 YYREEE (reference sequence). Sequencing was performed with immunoSEQ multiplex PCR; in TCRdb, only in-frame clones are kept and a portion is missing. The sample includes 150,000 to 200,000 clones, more than 65% of them seen just once. This sample is part of a study of cytotoxic CD8 clonotypes in ibrutinib-treated CLL. This sequence was found in a human donor with chronic lymphocytic leukemia. The chain is built from TRBV5-4 and TRBJ2-6; D call uncertain. The input for sequencing was PBMCs, taken after 12 months of ibrutinib treatment. CDR3 in amino acids: CASSPPKGISGANVLTF. The CDR3 DNA reads as TGTGCCAGCAGTCCGCCCAAGGGAATCTCTGGGGCCAACGTCCTGACTTTC. The complete variable domain, with remaining parts taken from reference TRBV5-4 and TRBJ2-6, reads ETGVTQSPTHLIKTRGQQVTLRCSSQSGHNTVSWYQQALGQGPQFIFQYYREEENGRGNFPPRFSGLQFPNYSSELNVNALELDDSALYLCASSPPKGISGANVLTFGAGSRLTVL.